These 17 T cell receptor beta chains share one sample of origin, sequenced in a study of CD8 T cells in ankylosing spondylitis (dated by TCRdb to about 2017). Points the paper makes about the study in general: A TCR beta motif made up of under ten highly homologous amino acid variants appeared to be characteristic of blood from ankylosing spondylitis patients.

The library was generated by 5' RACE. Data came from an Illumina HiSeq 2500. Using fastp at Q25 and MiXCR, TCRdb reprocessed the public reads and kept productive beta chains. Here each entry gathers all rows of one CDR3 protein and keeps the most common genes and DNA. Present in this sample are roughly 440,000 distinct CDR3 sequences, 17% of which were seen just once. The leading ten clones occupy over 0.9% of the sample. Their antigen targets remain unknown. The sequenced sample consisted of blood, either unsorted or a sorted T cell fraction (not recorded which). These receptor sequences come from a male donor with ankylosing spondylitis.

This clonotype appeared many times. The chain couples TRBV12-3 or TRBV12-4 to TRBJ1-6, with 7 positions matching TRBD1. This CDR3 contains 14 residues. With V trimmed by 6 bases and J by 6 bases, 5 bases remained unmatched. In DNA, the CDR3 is TGTGCCAGCAGACAGGGGTCCGCTAATTCACCCCTCCACTTT. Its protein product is CASRQGSANSPLHF.

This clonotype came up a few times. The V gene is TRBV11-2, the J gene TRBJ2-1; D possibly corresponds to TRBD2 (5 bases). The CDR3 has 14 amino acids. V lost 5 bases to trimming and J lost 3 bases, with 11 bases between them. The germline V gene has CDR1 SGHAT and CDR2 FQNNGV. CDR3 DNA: TGTGCCAGCAGCACGAGCGGTCTCTACAATGAGCAGTTCTTC. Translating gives CASSTSGLYNEQFF. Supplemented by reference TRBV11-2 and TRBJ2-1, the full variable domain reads EAGVAQSPRYKIIEKRQSVAFWCNPISGHATLYWYQQILGQGPKLLIQFQNNGVVDDSQLPKDRFSAERLKGVDSTLKIQPAKLEDSAVYLCASSTSGLYNEQFFGPGTRLTVL.

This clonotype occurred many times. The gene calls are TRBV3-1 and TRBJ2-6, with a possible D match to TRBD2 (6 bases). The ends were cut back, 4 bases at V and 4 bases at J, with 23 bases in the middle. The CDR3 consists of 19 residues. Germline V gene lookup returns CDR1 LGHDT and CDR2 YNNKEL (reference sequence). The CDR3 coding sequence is TGTGCCAGCAGCCCCAAGGACGTACGAACGGGAGCGGGGGCCAACGTCCTGACTTTC. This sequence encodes CASSPKDVRTGAGANVLTF.

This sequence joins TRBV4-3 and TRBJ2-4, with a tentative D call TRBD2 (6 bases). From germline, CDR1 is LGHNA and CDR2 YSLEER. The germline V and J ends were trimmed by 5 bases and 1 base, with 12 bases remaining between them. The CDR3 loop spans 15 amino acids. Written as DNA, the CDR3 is TGCGCCAGCAGCAGCGGCGGGGCGGCCAAAAACATTCAGTACTTC. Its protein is CASSSGGAAKNIQYF.

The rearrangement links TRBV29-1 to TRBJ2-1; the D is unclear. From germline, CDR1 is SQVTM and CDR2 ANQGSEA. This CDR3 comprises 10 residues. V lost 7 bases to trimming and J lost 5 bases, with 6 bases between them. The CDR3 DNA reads TGCAGCGGCGGTCACAATGAGCAGTTCTTC. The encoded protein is CSGGHNEQFF.

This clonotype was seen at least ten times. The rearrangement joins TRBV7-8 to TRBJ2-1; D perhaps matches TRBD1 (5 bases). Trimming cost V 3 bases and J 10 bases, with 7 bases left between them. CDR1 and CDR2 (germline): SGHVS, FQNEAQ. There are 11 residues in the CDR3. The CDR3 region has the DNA TGTGCCAGCAGCTTGGCAGGGGAGCAGTTCTTC. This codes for CASSLAGEQFF.

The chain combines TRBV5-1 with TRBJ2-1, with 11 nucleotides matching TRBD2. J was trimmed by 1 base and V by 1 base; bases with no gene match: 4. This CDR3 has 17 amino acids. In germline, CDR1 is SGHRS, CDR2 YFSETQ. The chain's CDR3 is CASSLISSGGSYNEQFF. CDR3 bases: TGCGCCAGCAGCTTGATATCTAGCGGGGGGTCCTACAATGAGCAGTTCTTC. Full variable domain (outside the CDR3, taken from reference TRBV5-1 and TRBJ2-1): KAGVTQTPRYLIKTRGQQVTLSCSPISGHRSVSWYQQTPGQGLQFLFEYFSETQRNKGNFPGRFSGRQFSNSRSEMNVSTLELGDSALYLCASSLISSGGSYNEQFFGPGTRLTVL.

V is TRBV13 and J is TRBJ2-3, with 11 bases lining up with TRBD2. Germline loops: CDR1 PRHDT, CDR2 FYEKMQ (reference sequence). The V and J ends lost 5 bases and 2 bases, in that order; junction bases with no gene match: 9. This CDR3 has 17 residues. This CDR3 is CASSPLLAGAPTDTQYF. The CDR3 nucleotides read TGTGCCAGCAGCCCTCTACTAGCGGGAGCTCCCACAGATACGCAGTATTTT.

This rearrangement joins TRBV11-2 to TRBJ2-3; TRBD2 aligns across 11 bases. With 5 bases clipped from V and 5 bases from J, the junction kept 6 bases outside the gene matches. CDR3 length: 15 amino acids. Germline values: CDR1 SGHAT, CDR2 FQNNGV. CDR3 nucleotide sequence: TGTGCCAGCAGCCAACTAGCGGGAGCAGGAGATACGCAGTATTTT. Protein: CASSQLAGAGDTQYF.

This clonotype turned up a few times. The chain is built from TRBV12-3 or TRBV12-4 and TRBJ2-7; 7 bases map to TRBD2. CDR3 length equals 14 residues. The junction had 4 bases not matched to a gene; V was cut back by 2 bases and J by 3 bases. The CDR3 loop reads CASSLRGVLYEQYF. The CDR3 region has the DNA TGTGCCAGCAGTTTACGGGGGGTCCTCTACGAGCAGTACTTC.

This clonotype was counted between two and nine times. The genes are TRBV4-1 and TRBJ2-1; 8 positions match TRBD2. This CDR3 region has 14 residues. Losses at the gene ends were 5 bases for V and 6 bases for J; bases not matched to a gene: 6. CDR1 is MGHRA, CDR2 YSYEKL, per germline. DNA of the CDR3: TGCGCCAGCAGCTCGGGAGGGACTCCCAATGAGCAGTTCTTC. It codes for CASSSGGTPNEQFF.

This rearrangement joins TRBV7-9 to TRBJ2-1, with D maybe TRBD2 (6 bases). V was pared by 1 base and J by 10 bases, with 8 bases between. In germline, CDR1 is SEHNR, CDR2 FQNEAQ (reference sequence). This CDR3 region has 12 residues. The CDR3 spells CASSLVAGEQFF. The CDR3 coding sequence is TGTGCCAGCAGCTTAGTTGCGGGAGAGCAGTTCTTC.

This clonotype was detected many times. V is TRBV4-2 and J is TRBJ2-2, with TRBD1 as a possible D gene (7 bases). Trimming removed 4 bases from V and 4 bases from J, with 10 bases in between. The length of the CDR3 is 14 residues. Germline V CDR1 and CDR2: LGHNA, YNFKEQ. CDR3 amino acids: CASSPQGGTGELFF. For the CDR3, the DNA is TGTGCCAGCAGCCCCCAGGGGGGCACCGGGGAGCTGTTTTTT.

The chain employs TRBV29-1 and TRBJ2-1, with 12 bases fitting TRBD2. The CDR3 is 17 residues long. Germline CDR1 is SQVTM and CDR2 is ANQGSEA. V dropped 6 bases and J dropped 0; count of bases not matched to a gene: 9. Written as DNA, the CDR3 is TGCAGCGTGGACCGACTAGCGGGAGTTATCTCCTACAATGAGCAGTTCTTC. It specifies CSVDRLAGVISYNEQFF.

CDR3 sequence: CASSQGQGADEAFF. The CDR3 DNA follows: TGTGCCAGCAGCCAGGGACAGGGGGCTGATGAAGCTTTCTTT. The rearrangement links TRBV7-9 to TRBJ1-1; 12 nucleotides agree with TRBD1. The V and J ends lost 5 bases and 7 bases, in that order; junction bases with no gene match: 5. Germline V gene sequence: CDR1 SEHNR, CDR2 FQNEAQ (reference sequence). This CDR3 region has 14 residues.

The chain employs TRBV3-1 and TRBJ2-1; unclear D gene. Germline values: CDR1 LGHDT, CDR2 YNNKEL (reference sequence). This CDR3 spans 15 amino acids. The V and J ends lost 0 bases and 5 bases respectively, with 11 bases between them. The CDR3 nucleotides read TGTGCCAGCAGCCAAGATCTATCCAGAGACAATGAGCAGTTCTTC. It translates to CASSQDLSRDNEQFF.

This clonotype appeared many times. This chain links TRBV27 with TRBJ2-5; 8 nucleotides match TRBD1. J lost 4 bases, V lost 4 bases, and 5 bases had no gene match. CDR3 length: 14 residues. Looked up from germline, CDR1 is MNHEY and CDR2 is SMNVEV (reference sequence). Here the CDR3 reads CASSSDRGGETQYF. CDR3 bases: TGTGCCAGCAGTTCCGACAGGGGAGGAGAGACCCAGTACTTC.